Listed below are T cell receptor beta chains from one sample, sequenced in a study of cytomegalovirus exposure and HLA in healthy donors. TCRdb keeps only in-frame clones here, not all; method: immunoSEQ multiplex PCR. Counted here are roughly 160,000 clones, 84% occurring once; the ten biggest clones make up 0.38%. The sample was PBMCs. The receptors were sampled from a boy aged 2-9 years in good health and CMV-seronegative. CDR3s include the opening cysteine and the closing phenylalanine or tryptophan. The D gene is left open where the match is weak. Clone sizes are given selectively: once, few, many, or a class where the clone is expanded.

V	J	size	D	DNA	CDR3
TRBV6-1	TRBJ2-1	-	TRBD2	TGTGCCAGCAGTGTGGGACTAGCGGTCTTGAATGAGCAGTTCTTC	CASSVGLAVLNEQFF
TRBV14	TRBJ2-7	-	TRBD2	TGTGCCAGCAGCCAAGCACCTAGCGGCGCCTACGAGCAGTACTTC	CASSQAPSGAYEQYF
TRBV10-2	TRBJ2-5	-	TRBD2	TGCGCCAGCACTCCGAGGACTAGATATATGGAGACCCAGTACTTC	CASTPRTRYMETQYF
TRBV7-2	TRBJ1-2	-	TRBD1	TGTGCCAGCAGAACAGGGGACTATGGCTACACCTTC	CASRTGDYGYTF
TRBV30	TRBJ1-5	-	-	TGTGCCTGGAGTAAACAGGTCGATCAGCCCCAGCATTTT	CAWSKQVDQPQHF
TRBV25-1	TRBJ2-1	-	TRBD1	TGTGCCAGCACCCGGGACAGGGAGAACGATGAGCAGTTCTTC	CASTRDRENDEQFF
TRBV5-1	TRBJ2-3	-	-	TGCGCCAGCAGCTTGGTGGCGGCAGTTCCCCTCGATACGCAGTATTTT	CASSLVAAVPLDTQYF
TRBV30	TRBJ2-1	-	-	TGTGCCTGGAGTGGAGTTGGACGGAGGATTAGCAATGAGCAGTTCTTC	CAWSGVGRRISNEQFF
TRBV4-1	TRBJ1-4	-	-	TGCGCCAGCAGCCAAGATGGGGCAGGGTTTTTTGCAACTAATGAAAAACTGTTTTTT	CASSQDGAGFFATNEKLFF
TRBV27	TRBJ1-1	-	-	TGTGCCAGCAGTATAAACCTAGGGGGAAACACTGAAGCTTTCTTT	CASSINLGGNTEAFF
TRBV4-2	TRBJ1-1	-	-	TGTGCCAGCAGCCAAGATAACACAGGGTCAGGCATCACTGAAGCTTTCTTT	CASSQDNTGSGITEAFF
TRBV7-9	TRBJ2-3	few	-	TGTGCCAGCAGCCCCCCAGAAAATACGCAGTATTTT	CASSPPENTQYF
TRBV15	TRBJ2-7	-	TRBD2	TGTGCCACCAGCAGAGAACTAGCGGGGGACTACGAGCAGTACTTC	CATSRELAGDYEQYF
TRBV9	TRBJ2-2	-	TRBD2	TGTGCCAGCAGCGTAGAACTAGCGGGACCGAACACCGGGGAGCTGTTTTTT	CASSVELAGPNTGELFF
TRBV7-9	TRBJ1-2	once	-	TGTGCCAGCAGCTTAGAGTTGGCAGGGTCGCATGGCTACACCTTC	CASSLELAGSHGYTF
TRBV5-6	TRBJ2-3	-	TRBD2	TGTGCCAGCAGCCCCTGGGTTAGCGGGAGAACAGATACGCAGTATTTT	CASSPWVSGRTDTQYF
TRBV27	TRBJ2-5	-	-	TGTGCCAGCGGATCCTCCCGGGGTGGAGAGACCCAGTACTTC	CASGSSRGGETQYF
TRBV10-3	TRBJ2-1	-	TRBD2	TGTGCCATCAGCTTGGGACTAGCGGGAGCCTCTAATTACAATGAGCAGTTCTTC	CAISLGLAGASNYNEQFF
TRBV29-1	TRBJ2-1	-	-	TGCAGCGTTCATCACGCAGGGGTGAGGGATGAGCAGTTCTTC	CSVHHAGVRDEQFF
TRBV28	TRBJ2-5	-	TRBD1	TGTGCCAGCAGGCCCGGGACAGGCCAAGAGACCCAGTACTTC	CASRPGTGQETQYF
TRBV19	TRBJ2-7	-	TRBD2	TGTGCCAGTAGTATTCCGGGACTAGCGGGCCACTTGTACTTC	CASSIPGLAGHLYF
TRBV7-6	TRBJ2-7	-	TRBD2	TGTGCCAGCAGCTTAGGTCGTGGACTAGCGGGGTCCTACGAGCAGTACTTC	CASSLGRGLAGSYEQYF